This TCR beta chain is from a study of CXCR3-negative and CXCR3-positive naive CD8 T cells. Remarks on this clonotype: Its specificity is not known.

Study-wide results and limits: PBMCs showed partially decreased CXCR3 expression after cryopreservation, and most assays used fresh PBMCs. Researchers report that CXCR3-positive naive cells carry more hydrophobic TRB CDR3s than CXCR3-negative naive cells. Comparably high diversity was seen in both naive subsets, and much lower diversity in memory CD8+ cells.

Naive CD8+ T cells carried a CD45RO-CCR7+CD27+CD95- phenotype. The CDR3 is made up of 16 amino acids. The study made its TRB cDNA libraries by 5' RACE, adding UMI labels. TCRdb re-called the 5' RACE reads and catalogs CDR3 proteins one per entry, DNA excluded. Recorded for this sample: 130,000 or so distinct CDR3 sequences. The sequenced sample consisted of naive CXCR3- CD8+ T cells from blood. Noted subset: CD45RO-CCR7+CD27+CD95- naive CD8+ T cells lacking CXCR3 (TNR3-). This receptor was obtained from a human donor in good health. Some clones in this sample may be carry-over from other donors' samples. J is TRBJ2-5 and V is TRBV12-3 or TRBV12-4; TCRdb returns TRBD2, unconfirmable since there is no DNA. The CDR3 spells CASSLASGPYRETQYF.